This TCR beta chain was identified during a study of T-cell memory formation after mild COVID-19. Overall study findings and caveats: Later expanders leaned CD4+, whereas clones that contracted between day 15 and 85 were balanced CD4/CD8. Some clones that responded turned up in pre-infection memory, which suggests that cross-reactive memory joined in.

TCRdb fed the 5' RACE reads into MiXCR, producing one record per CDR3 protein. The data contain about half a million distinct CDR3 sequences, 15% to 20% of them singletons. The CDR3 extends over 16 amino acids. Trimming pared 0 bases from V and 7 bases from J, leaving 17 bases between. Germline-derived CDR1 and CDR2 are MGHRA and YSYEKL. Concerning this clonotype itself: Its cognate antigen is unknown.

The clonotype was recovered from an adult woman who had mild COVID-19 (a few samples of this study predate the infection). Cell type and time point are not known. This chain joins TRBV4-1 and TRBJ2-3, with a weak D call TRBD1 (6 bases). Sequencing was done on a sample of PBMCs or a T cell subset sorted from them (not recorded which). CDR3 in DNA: TGCGCCAGCAGCCAAGAAACTCAGGGGATTCCCTATACGCAGTATTTT. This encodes CASSQETQGIPYTQYF.